Listed below are T cell receptor beta chains from one sample, sequenced in a study of vaccination effects on CD4 cells after COVID-19. Their antigens remain unidentified. Repertoires were generated with immunoSEQ multiplex PCR, while TCRdb's copy carries only in-frame clones and drops some. The table includes under 55,000 clones, less than 85% detected once. Source: CD4+ T cells from PBMCs cultured without peptide, taken after COVID-19 vaccination. These receptors all stem from a human donor who received a COVID-19 vaccine. Both conserved end residues are part of each CDR3. Clone size is not always given. Where it is, it says once, few, many or a class for expanded clones.

j_call clone_size v_call cdr3_aa
TRBJ2-5 few TRBV5-1 CASSRETSGVGETQYF
TRBJ1-6 NA TRBV6-1 CASSEVGGLHF
TRBJ2-3 NA TRBV11-2 CASSPLREQQFHSTDTQYF
TRBJ1-5 NA TRBV6-6 CASSRNDRNQPQHF
TRBJ2-2 NA TRBV25-1 CASHPGNFRTGELFF
TRBJ1-5 few TRBV24-1 CATSLYPRGQPQHF
TRBJ2-1 few TRBV6-1 CASSASLAGGSYNEQFF
TRBJ2-5 NA TRBV18 CASSPPQGTSGRQETQYF
TRBJ2-3 NA TRBV6-6 CASSLSDVGRTQYF
TRBJ2-3 NA TRBV12-3/TRBV12-4 CASSLVGTDTQYF
TRBJ2-5 NA TRBV19 CASSTLAGVRETQYF